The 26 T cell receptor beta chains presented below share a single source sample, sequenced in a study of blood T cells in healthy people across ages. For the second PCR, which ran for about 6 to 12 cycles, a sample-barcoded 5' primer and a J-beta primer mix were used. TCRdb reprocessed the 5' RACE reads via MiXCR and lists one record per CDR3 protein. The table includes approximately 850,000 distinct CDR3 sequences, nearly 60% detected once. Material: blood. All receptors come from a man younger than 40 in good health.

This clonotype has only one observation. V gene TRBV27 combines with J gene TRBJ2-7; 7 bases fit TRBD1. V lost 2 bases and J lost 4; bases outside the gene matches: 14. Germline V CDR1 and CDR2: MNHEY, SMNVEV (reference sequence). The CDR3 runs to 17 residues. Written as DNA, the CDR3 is TGTGCCAGCAGTTTACAAGGGGGCCGTACTGTAGTATACGAGCAGTACTTC. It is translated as CASSLQGGRTVVYEQYF.

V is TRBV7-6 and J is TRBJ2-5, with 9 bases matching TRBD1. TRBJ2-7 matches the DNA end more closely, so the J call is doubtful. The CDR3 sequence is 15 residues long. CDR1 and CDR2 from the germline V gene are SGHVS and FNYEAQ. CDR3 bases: TGTGCCAGCAGCTTAGCGCTCGGGACAGGGAGCGAGCAGTACTTC. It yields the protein CASSLALGTGSEQYF.

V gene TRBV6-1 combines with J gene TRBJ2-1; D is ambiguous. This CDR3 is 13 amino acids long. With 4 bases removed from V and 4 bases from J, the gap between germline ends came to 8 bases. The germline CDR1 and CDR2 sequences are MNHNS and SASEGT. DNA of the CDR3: TGTGCCAGCAGTGGTGAGGATTACAATGAGCAGTTCTTC. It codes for CASSGEDYNEQFF.

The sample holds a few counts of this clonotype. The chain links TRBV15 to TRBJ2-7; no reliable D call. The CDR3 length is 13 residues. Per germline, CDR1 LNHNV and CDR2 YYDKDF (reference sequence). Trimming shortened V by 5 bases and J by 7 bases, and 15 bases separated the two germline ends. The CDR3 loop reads CATSAPEEREQYF. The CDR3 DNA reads TGTGCCACCAGCGCACCGGAAGAACGGGAGCAGTACTTC.

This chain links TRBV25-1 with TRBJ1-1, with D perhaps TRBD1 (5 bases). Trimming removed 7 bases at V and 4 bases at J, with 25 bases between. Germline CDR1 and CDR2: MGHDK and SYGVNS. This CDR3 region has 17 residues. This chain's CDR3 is CASTFLDTQSGGTEAFF. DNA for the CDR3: TGTGCCAGCACATTCCTAGACACACAATCTGGGGGCACTGAAGCTTTCTTT.

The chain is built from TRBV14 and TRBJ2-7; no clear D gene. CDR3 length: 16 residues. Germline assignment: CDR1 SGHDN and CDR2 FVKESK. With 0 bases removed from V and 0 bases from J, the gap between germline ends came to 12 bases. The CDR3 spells CASSQEILGSSYEQYF. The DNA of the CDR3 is TGTGCCAGCAGCCAAGAGATCCTAGGGTCCTCCTACGAGCAGTACTTC.

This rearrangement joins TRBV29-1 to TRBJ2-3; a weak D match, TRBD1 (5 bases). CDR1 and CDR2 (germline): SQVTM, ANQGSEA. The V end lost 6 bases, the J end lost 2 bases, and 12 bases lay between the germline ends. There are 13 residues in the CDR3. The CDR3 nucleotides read TGCAGCGTAGTCGGCAGGGTCACAGATACGCAGTATTTT. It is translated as CSVVGRVTDTQYF.

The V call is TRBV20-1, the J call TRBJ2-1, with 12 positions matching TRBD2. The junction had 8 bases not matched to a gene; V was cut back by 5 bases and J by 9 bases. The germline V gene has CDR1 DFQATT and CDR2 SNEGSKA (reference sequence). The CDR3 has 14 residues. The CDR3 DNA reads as TGCAGTGCTCTCAGACTAGCGGGAGTCTCTGAGCAGTTCTTC. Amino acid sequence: CSALRLAGVSEQFF.

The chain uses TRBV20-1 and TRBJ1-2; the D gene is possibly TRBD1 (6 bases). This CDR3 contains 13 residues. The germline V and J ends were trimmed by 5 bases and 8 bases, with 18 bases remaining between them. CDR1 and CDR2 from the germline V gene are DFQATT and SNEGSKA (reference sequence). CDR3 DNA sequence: TGCAGTGCTGGCCGAGGGGGATTAGGCGGCTACACCTTC. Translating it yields CSAGRGGLGGYTF.

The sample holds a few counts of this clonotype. The CDR3 nucleotides are TGTGCCAGCAGCTTAGGAGGGGGGGTTTCGTATAATAGTCTCCAAGAGACCCAGTACTTC. It is translated as CASSLGGGVSYNSLQETQYF. V gene TRBV7-2 combines with J gene TRBJ2-5; perhaps TRBD2 as D (7 bases). The germline V and J ends were trimmed by 1 base and 1 base, with 25 bases remaining between them. From germline, CDR1 is SGHTA and CDR2 FQGNSA. The CDR3 is made up of 20 amino acids.

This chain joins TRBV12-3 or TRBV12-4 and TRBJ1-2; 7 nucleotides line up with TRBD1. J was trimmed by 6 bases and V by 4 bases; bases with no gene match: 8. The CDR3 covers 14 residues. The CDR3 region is CASSSDRLWDGYTF. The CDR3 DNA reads TGTGCCAGCAGTTCGGACAGGCTTTGGGATGGCTACACCTTC.

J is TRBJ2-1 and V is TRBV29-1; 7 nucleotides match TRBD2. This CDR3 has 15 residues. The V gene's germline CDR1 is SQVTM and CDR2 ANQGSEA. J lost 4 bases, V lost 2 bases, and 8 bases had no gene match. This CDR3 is CSVEKGASGYNEQFF. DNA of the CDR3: TGCAGCGTTGAAAAAGGGGCTAGCGGATACAATGAGCAGTTCTTC.

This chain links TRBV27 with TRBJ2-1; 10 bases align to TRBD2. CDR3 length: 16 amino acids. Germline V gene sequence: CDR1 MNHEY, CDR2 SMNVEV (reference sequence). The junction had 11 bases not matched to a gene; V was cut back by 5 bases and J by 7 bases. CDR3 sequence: CASSKRGGAGRNEQFF. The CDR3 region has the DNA TGTGCCAGCAGTAAGCGGGGGGGGGCAGGGAGGAATGAGCAGTTCTTC.

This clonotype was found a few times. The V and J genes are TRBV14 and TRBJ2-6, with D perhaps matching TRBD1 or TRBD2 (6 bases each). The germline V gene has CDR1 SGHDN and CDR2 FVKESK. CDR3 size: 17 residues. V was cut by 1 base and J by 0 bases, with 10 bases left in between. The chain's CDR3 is CASSQGRGGSGANVLTF. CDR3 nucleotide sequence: TGTGCCAGCAGCCAAGGCAGGGGAGGCTCTGGGGCCAACGTCCTGACTTTC.

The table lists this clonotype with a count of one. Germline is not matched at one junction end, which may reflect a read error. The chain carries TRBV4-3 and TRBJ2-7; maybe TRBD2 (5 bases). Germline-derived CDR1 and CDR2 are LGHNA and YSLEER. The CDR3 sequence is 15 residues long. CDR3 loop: CASSRYRAPDYEQYF. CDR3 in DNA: TGCGCCAGCAGCCGTTACCGGGCTCCTGACTACGAACAGTACTTC.

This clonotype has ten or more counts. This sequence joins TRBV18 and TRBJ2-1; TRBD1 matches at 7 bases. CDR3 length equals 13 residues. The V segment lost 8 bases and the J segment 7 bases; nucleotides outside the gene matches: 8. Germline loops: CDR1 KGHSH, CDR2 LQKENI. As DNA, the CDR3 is TGTGCCAGCAGCCCAGGGGGTCGGAATGAGCAGTTCTTC. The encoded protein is CASSPGGRNEQFF.

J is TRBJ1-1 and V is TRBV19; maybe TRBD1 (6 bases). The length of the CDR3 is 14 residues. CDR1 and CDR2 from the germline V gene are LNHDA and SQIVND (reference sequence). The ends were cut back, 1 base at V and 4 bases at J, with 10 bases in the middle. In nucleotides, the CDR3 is TGTGCCAGTAGTATAGCCCAGGGGCTCACTGAAGCTTTCTTT. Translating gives CASSIAQGLTEAFF.

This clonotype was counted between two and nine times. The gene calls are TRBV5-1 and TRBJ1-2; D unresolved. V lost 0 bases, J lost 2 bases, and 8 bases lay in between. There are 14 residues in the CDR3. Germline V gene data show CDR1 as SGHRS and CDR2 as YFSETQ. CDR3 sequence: CASSLEPPNYGYTF. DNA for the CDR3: TGCGCCAGCAGCTTGGAGCCACCGAACTATGGCTACACCTTC.

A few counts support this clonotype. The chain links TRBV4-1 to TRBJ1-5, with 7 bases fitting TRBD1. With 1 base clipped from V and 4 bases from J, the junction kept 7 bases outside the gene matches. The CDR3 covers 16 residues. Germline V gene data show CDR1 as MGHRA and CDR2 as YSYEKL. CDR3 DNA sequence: TGCGCCAGCAGCCAAGTCTCCGACAGGGAGAATCAGCCCCAGCATTTT. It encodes CASSQVSDRENQPQHF.

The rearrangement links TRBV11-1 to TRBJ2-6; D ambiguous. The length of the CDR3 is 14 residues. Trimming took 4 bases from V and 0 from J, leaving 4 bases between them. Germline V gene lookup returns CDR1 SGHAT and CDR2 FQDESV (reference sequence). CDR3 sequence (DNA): TGTGCCAGCAGCTCCAACTCTGGGGCCAACGTCCTGACTTTC. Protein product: CASSSNSGANVLTF.

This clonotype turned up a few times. CDR3 nucleotide sequence: TGTGCCAGCAGCTTTAGCGGGTACGCCTACAATGAGCAGTTCTTC. Translation: CASSFSGYAYNEQFF. The chain carries TRBV7-2 and TRBJ2-1; TRBD2 matches 7 bases. Unmatched junction bases numbered 4, after V lost 3 bases and J lost 2 bases. In germline, CDR1 is SGHTA, CDR2 FQGNSA. The CDR3 is 15 residues long.

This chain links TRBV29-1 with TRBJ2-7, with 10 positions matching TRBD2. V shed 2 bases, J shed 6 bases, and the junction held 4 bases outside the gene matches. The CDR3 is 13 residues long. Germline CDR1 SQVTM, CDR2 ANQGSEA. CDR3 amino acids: CSVEKREGSEQYF. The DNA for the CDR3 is TGCAGCGTTGAAAAGCGGGAGGGCTCCGAGCAGTACTTC.

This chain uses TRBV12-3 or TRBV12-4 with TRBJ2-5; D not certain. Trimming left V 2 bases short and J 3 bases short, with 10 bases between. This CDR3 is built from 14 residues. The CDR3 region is CASSLITVKETQYF. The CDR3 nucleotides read TGTGCCAGCAGTTTAATTACAGTGAAAGAGACCCAGTACTTC.

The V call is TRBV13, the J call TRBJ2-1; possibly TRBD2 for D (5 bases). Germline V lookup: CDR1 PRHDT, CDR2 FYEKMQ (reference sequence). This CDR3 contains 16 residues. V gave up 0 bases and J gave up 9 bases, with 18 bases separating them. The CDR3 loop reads CASSLGRRSWVGEQFF. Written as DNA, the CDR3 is TGTGCCAGCAGCTTAGGGCGGAGGAGCTGGGTCGGTGAGCAGTTCTTC.

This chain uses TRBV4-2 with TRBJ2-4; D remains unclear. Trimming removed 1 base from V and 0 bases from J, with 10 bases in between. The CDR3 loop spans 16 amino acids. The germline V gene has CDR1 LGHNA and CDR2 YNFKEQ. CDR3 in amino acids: CASSQVAGLAKNIQYF. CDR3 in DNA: TGTGCCAGCAGCCAAGTGGCAGGCCTAGCCAAAAACATTCAGTACTTC.

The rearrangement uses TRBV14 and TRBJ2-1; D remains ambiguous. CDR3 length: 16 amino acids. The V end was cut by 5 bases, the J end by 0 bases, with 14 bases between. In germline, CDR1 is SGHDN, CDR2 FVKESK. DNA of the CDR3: TGTGCCAGCAGCAGTAAACAGAGAAGCTCCTACAATGAGCAGTTCTTC. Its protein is CASSSKQRSSYNEQFF.